The T cell receptor (beta chain) under discussion was sequenced for a study of radiation and T cells in renal cell carcinoma. Assay: immunoSEQ multiplex PCR; the TCRdb copy retains only in-frame clones and omits some. The table shows approximately 75,000 clones, with over 80% occurring only once. This clone was seen a few times. The CDR3 is 15 residues long. The germline V and J ends were trimmed by 0 bases and 5 bases, with 13 bases remaining between them. CDR1 and CDR2 (germline): SGHAT, FQNNGV. Time point reported: blood 2 weeks post-SBRT. The treatment denotes: 15 Gy SBRT to primary tumor, nephrectomy 4 weeks later.

The chain recombines TRBV11-2 with TRBJ1-1; D is uncertain. This TCR was sampled from a man aged 55 to 70 with renal cell carcinoma. The sample here was blood, taken from a patient whose treatment included radiotherapy and nephrectomy. The CDR3 DNA sequence: TGTGCCAGCAGCTTAGACGCTCTGGGTTGGACTGAAGCTTTCTTT. Its translation: CASSLDALGWTEAFF.